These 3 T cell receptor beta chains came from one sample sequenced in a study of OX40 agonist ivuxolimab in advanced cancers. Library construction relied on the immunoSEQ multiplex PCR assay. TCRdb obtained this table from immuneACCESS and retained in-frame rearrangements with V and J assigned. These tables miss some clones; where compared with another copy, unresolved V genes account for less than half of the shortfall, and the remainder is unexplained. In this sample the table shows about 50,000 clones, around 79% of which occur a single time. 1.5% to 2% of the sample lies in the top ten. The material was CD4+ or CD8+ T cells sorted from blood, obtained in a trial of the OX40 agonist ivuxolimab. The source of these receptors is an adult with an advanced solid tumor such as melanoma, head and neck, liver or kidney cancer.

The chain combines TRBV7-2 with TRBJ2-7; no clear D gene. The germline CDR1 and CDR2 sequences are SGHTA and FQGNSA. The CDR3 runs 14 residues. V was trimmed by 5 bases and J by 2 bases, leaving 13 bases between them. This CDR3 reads CASSPRGLAYEQYF. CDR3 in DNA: TGTGCCAGCAGCCCCCGTGGGCTTGCCTACGAGCAGTACTTC.

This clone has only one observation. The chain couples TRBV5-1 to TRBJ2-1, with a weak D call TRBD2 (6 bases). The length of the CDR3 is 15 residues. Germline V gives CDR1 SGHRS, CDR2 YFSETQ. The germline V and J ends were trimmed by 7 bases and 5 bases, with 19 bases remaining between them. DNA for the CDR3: TGCGCCAGCGGGAGAAGGAGGGCCGGAGACAATGAGCAGTTCTTC. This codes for CASGRRRAGDNEQFF.

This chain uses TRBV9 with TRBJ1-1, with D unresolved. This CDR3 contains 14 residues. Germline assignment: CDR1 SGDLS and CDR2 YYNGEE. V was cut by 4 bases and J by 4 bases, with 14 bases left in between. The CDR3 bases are TGTGCCAGCAGCCTCCGGACGTCCGGCACTGAAGCTTTCTTT. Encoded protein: CASSLRTSGTEAFF.